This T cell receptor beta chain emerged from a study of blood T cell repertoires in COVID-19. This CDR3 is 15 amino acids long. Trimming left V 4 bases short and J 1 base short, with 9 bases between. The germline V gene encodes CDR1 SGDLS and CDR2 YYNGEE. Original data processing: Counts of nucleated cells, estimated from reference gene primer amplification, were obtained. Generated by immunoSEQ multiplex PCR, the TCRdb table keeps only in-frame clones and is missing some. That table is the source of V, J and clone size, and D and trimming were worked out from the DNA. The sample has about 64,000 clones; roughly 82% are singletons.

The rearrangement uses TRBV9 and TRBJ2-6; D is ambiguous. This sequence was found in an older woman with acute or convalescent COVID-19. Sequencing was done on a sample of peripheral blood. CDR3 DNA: TGTGCCAGCAGCCCCCGTATGTCTGGGGCCAACGTCCTGACTTTC. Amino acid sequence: CASSPRMSGANVLTF.